The TCR beta chain under discussion was sequenced for a study of T cells in Graves' hyperthyroidism and ophthalmopathy. Study-level results: Ophthalmopathy was predicted by the model a median of about 6.5 months ahead of onset.

Germline CDR1 and CDR2: SNHLY and FYNNEI. The CDR3 has 14 residues. The investigators amplified TCR beta CDR3 regions from RNA transcripts. The primer set for the first-round RT-PCR of the TCR CDR3 was HTBI. TCRdb reprocessed the multiplex PCR reads with MiXCR, giving one entry per CDR3 protein. Found here are hundreds of thousands of distinct CDR3 sequences, around 14% of them singletons; the top ten hold 4.5% to 6%. This clonotype appeared many times. The antigen is not known. The V and J genes are TRBV2 and TRBJ2-1; possible D gene TRBD1, 6 bases. This TCR was sampled from a woman aged 25 to 39 with Graves' hyperthyroidism that later progressed to Graves' ophthalmopathy. The sequencing sample was made of blood. This chain's CDR3 is CASTGLRSYNEQFF. The DNA of the CDR3 is TGTGCGAGTACAGGGTTAAGGTCCTACAATGAGCAGTTCTTC.